The source of this TCR beta chain is a study of technical replicates of blood from a handful of donors. Germline CDR1 is MGHRA and CDR2 is YSYEKL. CDR3 length: 15 residues. The V end lost 6 bases, the J end lost 4 bases, and 15 bases lay between the germline ends. Some clones are missing from TCRdb's copy, which holds only in-frame ones; the method was immunoSEQ multiplex PCR. The sample includes around 62,000 clones, more than 95% seen only once; the top ten take over 0.15%. Sequencing used T cells isolated from PBMCs. The V call is TRBV4-1, the J call TRBJ2-2, with a tentative D call TRBD2 (7 bases). The sequence came from a human donor in good health. CDR3 in DNA: TGCGCCAGCAGGACTGGGGGGGCTCTCACCGGGGAGCTGTTTTTT. Translated: CASRTGGALTGELFF.